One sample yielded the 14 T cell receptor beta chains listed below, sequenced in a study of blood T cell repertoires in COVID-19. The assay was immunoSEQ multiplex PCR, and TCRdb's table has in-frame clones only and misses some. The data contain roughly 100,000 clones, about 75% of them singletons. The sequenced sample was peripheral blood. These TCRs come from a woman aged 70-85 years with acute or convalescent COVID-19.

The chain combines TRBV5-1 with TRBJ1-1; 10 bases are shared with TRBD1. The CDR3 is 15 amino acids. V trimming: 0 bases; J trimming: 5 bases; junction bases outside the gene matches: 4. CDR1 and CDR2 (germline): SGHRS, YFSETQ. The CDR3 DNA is TGCGCCAGCAGCTTGGCAGGGGGACAGGGGACTGAAGCTTTCTTT. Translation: CASSLAGGQGTEAFF.

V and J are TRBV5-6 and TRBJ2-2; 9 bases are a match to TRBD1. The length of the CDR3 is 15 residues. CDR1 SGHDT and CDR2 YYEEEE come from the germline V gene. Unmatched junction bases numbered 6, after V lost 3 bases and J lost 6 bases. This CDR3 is CASSSRGQGAGELFF. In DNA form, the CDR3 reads TGTGCCAGCAGCTCGCGGGGACAGGGAGCCGGGGAGCTGTTTTTT.

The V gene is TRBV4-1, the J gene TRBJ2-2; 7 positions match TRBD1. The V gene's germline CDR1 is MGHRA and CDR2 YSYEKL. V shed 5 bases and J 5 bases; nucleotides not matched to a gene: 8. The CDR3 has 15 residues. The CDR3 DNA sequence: TGCGCCAGCAGCGCTCGGACAGGCACAACCGGGGAGCTGTTTTTT. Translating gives CASSARTGTTGELFF.

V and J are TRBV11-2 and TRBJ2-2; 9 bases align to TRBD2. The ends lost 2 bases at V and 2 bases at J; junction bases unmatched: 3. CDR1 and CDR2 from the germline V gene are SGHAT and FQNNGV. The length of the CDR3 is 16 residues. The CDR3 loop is CASSLRRGGNTGELFF. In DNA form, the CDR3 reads TGTGCCAGCAGCTTAAGGCGGGGGGGTAACACCGGGGAGCTGTTTTTT.

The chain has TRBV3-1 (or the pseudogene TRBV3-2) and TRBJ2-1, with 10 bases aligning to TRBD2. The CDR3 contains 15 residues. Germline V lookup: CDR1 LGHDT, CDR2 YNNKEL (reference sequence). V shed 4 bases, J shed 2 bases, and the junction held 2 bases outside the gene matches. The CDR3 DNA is TGTGCCAGCAGCCCAAGCGGGGGGGCCTACAATGAGCAGTTCTTC. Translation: CASSPSGGAYNEQFF.

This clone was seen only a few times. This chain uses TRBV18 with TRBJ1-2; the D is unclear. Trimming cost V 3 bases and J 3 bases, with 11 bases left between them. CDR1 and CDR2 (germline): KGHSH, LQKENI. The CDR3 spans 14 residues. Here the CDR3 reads CASSPPRVYYGYTF. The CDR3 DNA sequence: TGTGCCAGCTCACCCCCACGAGTTTACTATGGCTACACCTTC. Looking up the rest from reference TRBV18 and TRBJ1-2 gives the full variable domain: NAGVMQNPRHLVRRRGQEARLRCSPMKGHSHVYWYRQLPEEGLKFMVYLQKENIIDESGMPKERFSAEFPKEGPSILRIQQVVRGDSAAYFCASSPPRVYYGYTFGSGTRLTVV.

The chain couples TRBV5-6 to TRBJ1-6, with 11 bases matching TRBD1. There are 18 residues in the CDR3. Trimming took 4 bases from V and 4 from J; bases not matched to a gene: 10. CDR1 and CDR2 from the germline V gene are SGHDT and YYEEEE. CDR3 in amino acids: CASSLPGGQGDYNSPLHF. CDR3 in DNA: TGTGCCAGCAGCCTTCCAGGGGGACAGGGGGATTATAATTCACCCCTCCACTTT. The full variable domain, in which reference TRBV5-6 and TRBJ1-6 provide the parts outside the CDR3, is DAGVTQSPTHLIKTRGQQVTLRCSPKSGHDTVSWYQQALGQGPQFIFQYYEEEERQRGNFPDRFSGHQFPNYSSELNVNALLLGDSALYLCASSLPGGQGDYNSPLHFGNGTRLTVT.

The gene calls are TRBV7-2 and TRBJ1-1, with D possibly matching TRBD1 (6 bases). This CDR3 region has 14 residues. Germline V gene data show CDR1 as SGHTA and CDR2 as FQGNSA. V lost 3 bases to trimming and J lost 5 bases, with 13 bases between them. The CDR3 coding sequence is TGTGCCAGCAGCTTGCGGGGGGCGTTAACTGAAGCTTTCTTT. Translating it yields CASSLRGALTEAFF.

The CDR3 nucleotides read TGTGCCAGTAGAACCCCTGCTCAGGGGAGGGATGAGCAGTTCTTC. As protein: CASRTPAQGRDEQFF. This chain joins TRBV19 and TRBJ2-1; TRBD2 is a possible D gene (7 bases). This CDR3 region has 15 residues. Germline lookup yields CDR1 LNHDA and CDR2 SQIVND (reference sequence). V was trimmed by 6 bases and J by 8 bases, leaving 20 bases between them.

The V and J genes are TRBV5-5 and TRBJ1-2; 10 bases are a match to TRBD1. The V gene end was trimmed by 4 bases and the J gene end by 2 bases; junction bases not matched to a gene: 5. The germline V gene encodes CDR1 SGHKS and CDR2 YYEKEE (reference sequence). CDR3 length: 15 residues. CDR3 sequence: CASSGVGQGNYGYTF. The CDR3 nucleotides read TGTGCCAGCAGCGGGGTGGGACAGGGGAACTATGGCTACACCTTC.

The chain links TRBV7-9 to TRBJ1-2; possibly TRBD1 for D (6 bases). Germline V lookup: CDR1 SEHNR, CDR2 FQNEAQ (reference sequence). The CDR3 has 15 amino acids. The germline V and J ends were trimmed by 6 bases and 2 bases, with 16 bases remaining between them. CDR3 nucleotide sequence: TGTGCCAGCAGTGCAGGGGCTCAAGGGAACTATGGCTACACCTTC. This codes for CASSAGAQGNYGYTF.

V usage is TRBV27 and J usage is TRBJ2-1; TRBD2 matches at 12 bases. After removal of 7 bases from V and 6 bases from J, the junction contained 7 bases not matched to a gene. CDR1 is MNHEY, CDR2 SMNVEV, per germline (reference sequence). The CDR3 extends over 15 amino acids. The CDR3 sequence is CASKMWTSGTNEQFF. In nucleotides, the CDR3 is TGTGCCAGCAAGATGTGGACTAGCGGGACCAATGAGCAGTTCTTC.

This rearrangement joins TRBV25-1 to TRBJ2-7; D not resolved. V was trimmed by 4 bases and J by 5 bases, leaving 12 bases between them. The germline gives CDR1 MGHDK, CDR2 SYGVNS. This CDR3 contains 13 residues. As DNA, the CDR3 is TGTGCCAGCAGTGCGGGTCAGATGCACGAGCAGTACTTC. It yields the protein CASSAGQMHEQYF.

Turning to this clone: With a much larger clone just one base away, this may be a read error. The CDR3 loop reads CASLSGGGGRGWEQYF. The CDR3 bases are TGCGCCAGCTTGAGCGGTGGGGGGGGCCGGGGGTGGGAGCAGTACTTC. This chain links TRBV5-1 with TRBJ2-7; TRBD2 might be the D (7 bases). The CDR3 totals 16 residues. Germline CDR1 and CDR2: SGHRS and YFSETQ. V lost 7 bases, J lost 7 bases, and 27 bases lay in between.